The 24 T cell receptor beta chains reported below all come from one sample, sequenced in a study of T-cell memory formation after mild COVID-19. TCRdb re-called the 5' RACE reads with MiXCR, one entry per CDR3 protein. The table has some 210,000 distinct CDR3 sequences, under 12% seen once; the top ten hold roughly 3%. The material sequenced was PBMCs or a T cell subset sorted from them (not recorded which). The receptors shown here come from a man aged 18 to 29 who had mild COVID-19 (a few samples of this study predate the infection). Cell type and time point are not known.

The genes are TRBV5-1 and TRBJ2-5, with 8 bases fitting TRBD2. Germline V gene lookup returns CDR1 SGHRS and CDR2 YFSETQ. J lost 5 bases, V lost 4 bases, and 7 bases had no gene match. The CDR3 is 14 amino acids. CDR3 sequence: CASSASGSTETQYF. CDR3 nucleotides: TGCGCCAGCAGCGCTAGCGGGTCCACGGAGACCCAGTACTTC.

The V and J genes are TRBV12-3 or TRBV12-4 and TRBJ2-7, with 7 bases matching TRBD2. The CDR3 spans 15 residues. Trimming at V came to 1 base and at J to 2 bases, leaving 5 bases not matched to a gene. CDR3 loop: CASSLGVAGAYEQYF. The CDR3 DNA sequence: TGTGCCAGCAGTTTAGGAGTTGCGGGGGCCTACGAGCAGTACTTC.

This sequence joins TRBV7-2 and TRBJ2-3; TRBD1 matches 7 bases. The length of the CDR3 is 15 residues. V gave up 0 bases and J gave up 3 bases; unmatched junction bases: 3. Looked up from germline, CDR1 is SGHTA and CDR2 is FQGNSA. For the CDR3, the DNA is TGTGCCAGCAGCTTAGCCAACAGGGGAACAGATACGCAGTATTTT. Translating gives CASSLANRGTDTQYF.

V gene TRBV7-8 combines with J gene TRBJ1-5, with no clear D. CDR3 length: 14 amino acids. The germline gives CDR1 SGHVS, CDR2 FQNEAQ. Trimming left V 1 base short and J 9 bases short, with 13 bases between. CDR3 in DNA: TGTGCCAGCAGCTTAGTGGTCGCCCGCTCGCCCCAGCATTTT. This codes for CASSLVVARSPQHF.

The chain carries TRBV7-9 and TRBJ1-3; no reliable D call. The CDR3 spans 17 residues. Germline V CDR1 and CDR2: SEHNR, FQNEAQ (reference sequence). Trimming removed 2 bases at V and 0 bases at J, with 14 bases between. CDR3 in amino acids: CASSLITLVYSGNTIYF. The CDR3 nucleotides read TGTGCCAGCAGCTTAATTACCCTAGTTTACTCTGGAAACACCATATATTTT.

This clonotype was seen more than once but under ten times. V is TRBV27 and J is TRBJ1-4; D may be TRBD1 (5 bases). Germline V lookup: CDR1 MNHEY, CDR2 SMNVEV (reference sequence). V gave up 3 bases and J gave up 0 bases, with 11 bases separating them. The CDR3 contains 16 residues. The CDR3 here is CASSLSGAATNEKLFF. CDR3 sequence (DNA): TGTGCCAGCAGTTTGAGCGGGGCAGCAACTAATGAAAAACTGTTTTTT.

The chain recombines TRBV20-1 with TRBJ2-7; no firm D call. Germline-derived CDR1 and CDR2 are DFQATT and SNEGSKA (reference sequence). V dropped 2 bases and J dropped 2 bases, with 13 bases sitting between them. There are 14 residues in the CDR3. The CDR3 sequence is CSARPSHSTYEQYF. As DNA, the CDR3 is TGCAGTGCTAGACCATCCCACAGTACCTACGAGCAGTACTTC.

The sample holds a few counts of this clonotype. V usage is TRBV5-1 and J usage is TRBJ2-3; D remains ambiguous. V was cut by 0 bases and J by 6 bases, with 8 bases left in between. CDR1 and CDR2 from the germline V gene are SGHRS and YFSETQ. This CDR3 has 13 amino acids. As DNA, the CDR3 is TGCGCCAGCAGCTTGGGGGCTGGCGATACGCAGTATTTT. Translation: CASSLGAGDTQYF.

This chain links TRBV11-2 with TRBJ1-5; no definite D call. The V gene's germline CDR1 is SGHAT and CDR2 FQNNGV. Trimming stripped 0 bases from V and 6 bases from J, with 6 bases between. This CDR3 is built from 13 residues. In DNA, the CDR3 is TGTGCCAGCAGCTTAGATCGGGTTCAGCCCCAGCATTTT. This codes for CASSLDRVQPQHF.

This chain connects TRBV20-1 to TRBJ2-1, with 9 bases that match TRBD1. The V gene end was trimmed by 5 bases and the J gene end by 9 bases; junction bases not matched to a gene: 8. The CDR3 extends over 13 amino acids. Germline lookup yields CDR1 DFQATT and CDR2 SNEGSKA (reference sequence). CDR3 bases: TGCAGTGCTCCGGGACAGGGCGTCGGTGAGCAGTTCTTC. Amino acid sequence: CSAPGQGVGEQFF.

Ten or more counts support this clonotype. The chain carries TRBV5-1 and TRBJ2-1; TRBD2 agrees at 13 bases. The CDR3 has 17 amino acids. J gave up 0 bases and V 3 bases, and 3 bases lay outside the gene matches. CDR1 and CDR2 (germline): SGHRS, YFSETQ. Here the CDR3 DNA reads TGCGCCAGCAGCTCCGGGACTAGCGGGGCCTCCTACAATGAGCAGTTCTTC. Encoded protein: CASSSGTSGASYNEQFF.

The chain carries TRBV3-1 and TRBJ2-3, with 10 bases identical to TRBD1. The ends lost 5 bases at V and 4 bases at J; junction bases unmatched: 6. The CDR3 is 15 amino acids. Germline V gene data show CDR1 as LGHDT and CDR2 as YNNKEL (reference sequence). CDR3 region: CASSGRTGGSDTQYF. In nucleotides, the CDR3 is TGTGCCAGCAGCGGACGGACAGGGGGGTCAGATACGCAGTATTTT.

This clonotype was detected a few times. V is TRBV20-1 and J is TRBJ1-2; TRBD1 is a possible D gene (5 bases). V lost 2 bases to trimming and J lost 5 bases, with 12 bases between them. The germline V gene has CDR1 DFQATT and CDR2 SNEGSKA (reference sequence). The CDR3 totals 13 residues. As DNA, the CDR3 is TGCAGTGCTAGAATAAAGGGGCCTTATGGCTACACCTTC. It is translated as CSARIKGPYGYTF.

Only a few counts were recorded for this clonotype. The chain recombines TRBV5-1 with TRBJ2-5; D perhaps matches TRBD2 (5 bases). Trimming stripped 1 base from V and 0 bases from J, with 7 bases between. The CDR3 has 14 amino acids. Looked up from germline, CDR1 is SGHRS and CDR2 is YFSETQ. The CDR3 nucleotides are TGCGCCAGCAGCTTGCGTAGCGACCAAGAGACCCAGTACTTC. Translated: CASSLRSDQETQYF.

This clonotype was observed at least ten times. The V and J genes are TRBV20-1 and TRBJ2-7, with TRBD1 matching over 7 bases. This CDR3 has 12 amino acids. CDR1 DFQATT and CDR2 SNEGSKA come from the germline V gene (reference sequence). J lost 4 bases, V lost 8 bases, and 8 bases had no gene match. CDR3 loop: CSPRDREYEQYV. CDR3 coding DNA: TGCAGTCCCCGTGACAGGGAATACGAGCAGTACGTC.

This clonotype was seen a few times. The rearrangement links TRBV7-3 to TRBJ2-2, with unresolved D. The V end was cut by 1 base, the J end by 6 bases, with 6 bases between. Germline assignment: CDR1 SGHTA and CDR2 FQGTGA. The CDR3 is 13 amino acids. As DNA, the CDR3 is TGTGCCAGCAGCTTAAACGTTGCCGGGGAGCTGTTTTTT. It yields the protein CASSLNVAGELFF.

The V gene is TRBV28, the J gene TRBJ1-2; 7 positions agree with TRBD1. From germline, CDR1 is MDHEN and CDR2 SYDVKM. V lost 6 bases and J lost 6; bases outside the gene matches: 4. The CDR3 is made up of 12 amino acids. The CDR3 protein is CASSQTGNGYTF. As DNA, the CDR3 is TGTGCCAGCAGCCAGACAGGGAATGGCTACACCTTC.

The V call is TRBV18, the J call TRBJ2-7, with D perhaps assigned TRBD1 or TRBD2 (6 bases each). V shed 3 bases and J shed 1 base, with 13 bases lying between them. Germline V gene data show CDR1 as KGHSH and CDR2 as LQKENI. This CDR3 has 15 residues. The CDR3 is CASSPGAGRSYEQYV. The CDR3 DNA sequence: TGTGCCAGCTCACCGGGGGCGGGACGGTCCTACGAGCAGTACGTC.

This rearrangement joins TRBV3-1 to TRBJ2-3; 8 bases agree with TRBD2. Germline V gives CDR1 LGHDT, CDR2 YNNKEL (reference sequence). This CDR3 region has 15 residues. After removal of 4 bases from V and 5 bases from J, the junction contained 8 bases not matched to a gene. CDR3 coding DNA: TGTGCCAGCAGCCGGTCCCCGGGGGGGCAAGATACGCAGTATTTT. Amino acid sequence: CASSRSPGGQDTQYF.

The CDR3: CASSLMGGSYEQYF. The DNA for the CDR3 is TGTGCCAGCAGCTTGATGGGCGGCTCCTACGAGCAGTACTTC. The chain is built from TRBV7-2 and TRBJ2-7; D remains ambiguous. Trimming took off 3 bases at V and 0 bases at J, with 9 bases between the two ends. The CDR3 contains 14 residues. Germline V lookup: CDR1 SGHTA, CDR2 FQGNSA.

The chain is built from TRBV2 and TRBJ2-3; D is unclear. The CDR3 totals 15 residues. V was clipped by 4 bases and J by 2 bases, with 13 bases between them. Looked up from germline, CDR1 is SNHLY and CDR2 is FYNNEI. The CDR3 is CASSGLSHYTDTQYF. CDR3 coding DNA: TGTGCCAGCAGTGGGCTCTCACATTACACAGATACGCAGTATTTT.

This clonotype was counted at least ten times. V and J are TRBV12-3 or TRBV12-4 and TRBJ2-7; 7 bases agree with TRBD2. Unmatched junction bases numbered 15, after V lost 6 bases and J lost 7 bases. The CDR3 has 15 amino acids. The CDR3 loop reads CASSPRGAGVGEQYF. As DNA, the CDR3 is TGTGCCAGCAGCCCCCGCGGGGCGGGGGTGGGGGAGCAGTACTTC.

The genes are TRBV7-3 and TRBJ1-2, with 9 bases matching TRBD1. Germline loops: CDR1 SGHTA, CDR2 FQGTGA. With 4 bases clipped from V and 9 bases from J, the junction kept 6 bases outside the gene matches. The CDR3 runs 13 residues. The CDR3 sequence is CASSSGTGNRYTF. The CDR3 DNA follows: TGTGCCAGCAGCTCAGGGACAGGGAATCGCTACACCTTC.

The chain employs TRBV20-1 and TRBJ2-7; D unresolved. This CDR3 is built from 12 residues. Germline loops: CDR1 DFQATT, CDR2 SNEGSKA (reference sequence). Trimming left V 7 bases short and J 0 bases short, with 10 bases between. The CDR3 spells CSVSQSSYEQYF. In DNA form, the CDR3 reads TGCAGTGTCTCCCAGTCCTCCTACGAGCAGTACTTC.